A selection of T cell receptor beta chains follows, all from one sample in a study of Graves' ophthalmopathy and Graves' hyperthyroidism. TCRdb re-called the multiplex PCR reads with MiXCR, one entry per CDR3 protein. Of around 1,200,000 distinct CDR3 sequences detected, about 38% appear once; the ten largest clones hold around 10%. The sample was peripheral blood or thyroid tissue (not recorded which). These receptor sequences come from an adult man with Graves' hyperthyroidism. CDR3s include the opening cysteine and the closing phenylalanine or tryptophan. A D gene is named only where the DNA matches it firmly. Rows may omit the clone size; those that give it use once, few, many or a size class.

CSARDFGTVIDEQYF | TGCAGTGCTAGAGATTTCGGGACAGTCATCGACGAGCAGTACTTC | TRBJ2-7 | TRBD1 | 15 | TRBV20-1 | -
CSARWLAGETQYF | TGCAGTGCTAGATGGCTAGCGGGAGAGACCCAGTACTTC | TRBJ2-5 | TRBD2 | 13 | TRBV20-1 | -
CSARASVNTIYF | TGCAGTGCTAGGGCGTCGGTAAACACCATATATTTT | TRBJ1-3 | - | 12 | TRBV20-1 | few
CASSVTGKSTEAFF | TGTGCCAGCAGTGTGACAGGGAAAAGTACTGAAGCTTTCTTT | TRBJ1-1 | TRBD1 | 14 | TRBV2 | few
CASSQDLRRPYEQYF | TGCGCCAGCAGCCAAGACTTACGCCGTCCCTACGAGCAGTACTTC | TRBJ2-7 | - | 15 | TRBV4-3 | few
CASSQGPSPLSEQYF | TGTGCCAGCAGCCAAGGCCCGTCCCCCTTGAGCGAGCAGTACTTC | TRBJ2-7 | - | 15 | TRBV14 | many
CASSLGRAVNNSPLHF | TGTGCCAGCAGCTTGGGCAGGGCGGTGAATAATTCACCCCTCCACTTT | TRBJ1-6 | - | 16 | TRBV5-6 | many
CASSVAGGTGGEKLFF | TGTGCCAGCAGCGTAGCGGGCGGGACAGGAGGGGAAAAACTGTTTTTT | TRBJ1-4 | TRBD1 | 16 | TRBV9 | -
CAWSVDISYGYTF | TGTGCCTGGAGTGTCGACATCTCCTATGGCTACACCTTC | TRBJ1-2 | - | 13 | TRBV30 | few
CASSQDRDYGYIF | TGTGCCAGCTCACAAGACAGGGACTATGGCTACATCTTC | TRBJ1-2 | TRBD1 | 13 | TRBV7-8 | few
CASSPGTGFMGNQPQHF | TGTGCCAGCAGTCCCGGGACAGGTTTCATGGGTAATCAGCCCCAGCATTTT | TRBJ1-5 | TRBD1 | 17 | TRBV19 | few
CATSPTGTQRGKEETQYF | TGTGCCACCAGTCCAACCGGGACACAGCGGGGGAAGGAAGAGACCCAGTACTTC | TRBJ2-5 | TRBD2 | 18 | TRBV24-1 | many
CASSQRTGTGHYGYTF | TGTGCCAGCAGTCAAAGGACCGGGACAGGGCACTATGGCTACACCTTC | TRBJ1-2 | TRBD1 | 16 | TRBV25-1 | -
CASSVASQINYSYTF | TGTGCCAGCAGCGTAGCTTCACAGATTAACTATAGCTACACCTTC | TRBJ1-2 | - | 15 | TRBV2 | -
CASSYSSLYQTQYF | TGTGCCAGCAGTTACTCGTCACTGTATCAGACCCAGTACTTC | TRBJ2-5 | - | 14 | TRBV6-6 | many
CASSLTRGTTGELFF | TGTGCCAGCAGCTTAACAAGGGGGACGACCGGGGAGCTGTTTTTT | TRBJ2-2 | - | 15 | TRBV7-3 | few
CASSLTGAQETQYF | TGTGCCAGCAGCTTAACAGGGGCCCAAGAGACCCAGTACTTC | TRBJ2-5 | TRBD1 | 14 | TRBV11-1 | many
CASSLNWWFGLSSYEQYF | TGTGCCAGCAGCTTGAATTGGTGGTTTGGACTTAGCTCCTACGAGCAGTACTTC | TRBJ2-7 | - | 18 | TRBV5-5 | -
CASSPPCYSPSEQYF | TGTGCCAGCTCACCACCGTGCTACTCTCCGAGCGAGCAGTACTTC | TRBJ2-7 | - | 15 | TRBV7-3 | -
CASSLEGGSNQPQHF | TGTGCCAGCAGCTTAGAGGGGGGGAGCAATCAGCCCCAGCATTTT | TRBJ1-5 | - | 15 | TRBV7-9 | many
CASSQDHTGSYEQYF | TGTGCCAGCAGCCAAGATCATACGGGCTCCTACGAGCAGTACTTC | TRBJ2-7 | - | 15 | TRBV7-2 | once
CASSQEIGHTTETQYF | TGCGCCAGCAGCCAAGAAATAGGACACACTACGGAGACCCAGTACTTC | TRBJ2-5 | - | 16 | TRBV4-1 | -
CSARDRTKSSYNSPLHF | TGCAGTGCTAGAGACAGAACCAAGAGCTCCTATAATTCACCCCTCCACTTT | TRBJ1-6 | - | 17 | TRBV20-1 | -
CASSVAGTANYGYTF | TGTGCCAGCAGCGTAGCCGGGACAGCTAACTATGGCTACACCTTC | TRBJ1-2 | TRBD1 | 15 | TRBV9 | many
CAISGQSNYGYTF | TGTGCCATCAGTGGACAGTCGAACTATGGCTACACCTTC | TRBJ1-2 | - | 13 | TRBV10-3 | -
CASSPTGKEEKTQYF | TGTGCCAGCAGTCCGACAGGGAAAGAAGAGAAGACCCAGTACTTC | TRBJ2-5 | TRBD1 | 15 | TRBV12-3/TRBV12-4 | many
CSVDPGQNTGELFF | TGCAGCGTCGATCCGGGACAAAACACCGGGGAGCTGTTTTTT | TRBJ2-2 | - | 14 | TRBV29-1 | -
CASSVGFGNTIYF | TGTGCCAGCAGCGTAGGGTTCGGGAACACCATATATTTT | TRBJ1-3 | - | 13 | TRBV9 | few
CASSERRAGAGELFF | TGCGCCAGCAGTGAGCGCAGGGCAGGCGCCGGGGAGCTGTTTTTT | TRBJ2-2 | - | 15 | TRBV10-1 | many
CASSSRDRGYTEAFF | TGTGCCAGCAGCTCCCGGGACAGGGGATACACTGAAGCTTTCTTT | TRBJ1-1 | TRBD1 | 15 | TRBV12-3/TRBV12-4 | -
CASSSTAGTRAQYF | TGTGCCAGCAGCTCAACAGCCGGGACTAGGGCCCAGTACTTC | TRBJ2-5 | TRBD2 | 14 | TRBV7-7 | few
CASTPTDSYEQYF | TGTGCCAGCACCCCGACGGATTCCTACGAGCAGTACTTC | TRBJ2-7 | - | 13 | TRBV7-9 | many
CASSASSGAWRTQYF | TGTGCCAGCAGCGCGTCTAGCGGAGCGTGGCGGACCCAGTACTTC | TRBJ2-5 | TRBD2 | 15 | TRBV9 | once
CAIKAGSNTEAFF | TGTGCCATCAAGGCAGGGTCGAACACTGAAGCTTTCTTT | TRBJ1-1 | - | 13 | TRBV10-3 | many
CACSNQPQHF | TGTGCCTGTAGCAATCAGCCCCAGCATTTT | TRBJ1-5 | - | 10 | TRBV30 | -
CSVEAAQDESMNTEAFF | TGCAGCGTTGAGGCGGCCCAAGATGAATCCATGAACACTGAAGCTTTCTTT | TRBJ1-1 | - | 17 | TRBV29-1 | many
CASSVGAGRTDTQYF | TGTGCCAGCAGCGTAGGGGCGGGACGCACAGATACGCAGTATTTT | TRBJ2-3 | - | 15 | TRBV9 | -
CASSPVGFQGNQPQHF | TGTGCCAGCAGCCCCGTAGGGTTTCAGGGCAATCAGCCCCAGCATTTT | TRBJ1-5 | - | 16 | TRBV7-8 | few
CASSRDRIYNSPLHF | TGTGCCAGCAGCCGGGACAGAATCTATAATTCACCCCTCCACTTT | TRBJ1-6 | TRBD1 | 15 | TRBV25-1 | once
CASSLGPGAGQPQHF | TGTGCCAGCAGCTTAGGGCCAGGGGCGGGTCAGCCCCAGCATTTT | TRBJ1-5 | - | 15 | TRBV11-2 | many
CASTGQGGYEQYF | TGTGCCAGCACGGGACAGGGGGGTTACGAGCAGTACTTC | TRBJ2-7 | TRBD1 | 13 | TRBV7-9 | many
CASSSGLNQPQHF | TGTGCCAGCAGTTCAGGACTCAATCAGCCCCAGCATTTT | TRBJ1-5 | - | 13 | TRBV12-3/TRBV12-4 | many
CASSPGQSREKLFF | TGTGCCAGCAGCCCGGGACAATCTAGAGAAAAACTGTTTTTT | TRBJ1-4 | - | 14 | TRBV7-2 | many
CASRKAGLTFFPQHF | TGTGCCAGCAGAAAGGCCGGGCTTACCTTTTTTCCCCAGCATTTT | TRBJ1-5 | - | 15 | TRBV10-3 | -
CASSPYWTGNEKLFF | TGTGCCAGCAGCCCCTATTGGACAGGGAATGAAAAACTGTTTTTT | TRBJ1-4 | TRBD1 | 15 | TRBV27 | few
CSAREDPARDSPLHF | TGCAGTGCTAGAGAAGACCCGGCGCGCGATTCACCCCTCCACTTT | TRBJ1-6 | - | 15 | TRBV20-1 | -
CASSSSGTDNQPQHF | TGTGCCAGCAGCTCCTCCGGGACAGATAATCAGCCCCAGCATTTT | TRBJ1-5 | TRBD1 | 15 | TRBV7-9 | -
CASSGGLYEQYF | TGTGCCAGCAGTGGGGGGCTGTACGAGCAGTACTTC | TRBJ2-7 | - | 12 | TRBV7-2 | many
CASSFNLSGRLTETQYF | TGTGCCAGCAGTTTTAATCTTTCGGGACGTCTAACAGAGACCCAGTACTTC | TRBJ2-5 | - | 17 | TRBV12-3/TRBV12-4 | -
CSARDSQYF | TGCAGTGCTAGAGATTCCCAGTACTTC | TRBJ2-5 | - | 9 | TRBV20-1 | -
CATKPQGRGETQYF | TGTGCCACCAAACCACAGGGGAGAGGAGAGACCCAGTACTTC | TRBJ2-5 | TRBD1 | 14 | TRBV12-3/TRBV12-4 | many
CASSLRSYEHYF | TGTGCCAGCAGCTTACGATCCTACGAGCATTACTTC | TRBJ2-7 | - | 12 | TRBV7-2 | -
CASSNSGIGNQPQHF | TGTGCCAGCAGTAATTCAGGGATAGGGAATCAGCCCCAGCATTTT | TRBJ1-5 | - | 15 | TRBV7-8 | few
CASSRSGLANTGELFF | TGTGCCAGCAGCCGTTCGGGACTGGCGAACACCGGGGAGCTGTTTTTT | TRBJ2-2 | - | 16 | TRBV7-9 | few
CAGSGGAFYAGELFF | TGTGCCGGCAGCGGGGGGGCGTTTTATGCCGGGGAGCTGTTTTTT | TRBJ2-2 | TRBD2 | 15 | TRBV7-3 | -
CASSQTGQGPEAFF | TGCGCCAGCAGCCAGACGGGACAGGGTCCTGAAGCTTTCTTT | TRBJ1-1 | TRBD1 | 14 | TRBV4-1 | -
CSASCPGRDSRSYEQYF | TGCAGTGCTAGTTGTCCAGGGAGGGATTCGAGGTCCTACGAGCAGTACTTC | TRBJ2-7 | TRBD2 | 17 | TRBV20-1 | -